Each of the 29 T cell receptor beta chains below was sequenced from the same sample in a study of pediatric ulcerative colitis. The rectum was sampled with one to two pinch biopsies at colonoscopy. Data came from immunoSEQ multiplex PCR; TCRdb stores just in-frame clones and leaves some out. Of around 13,000 clones listed, around 77% were seen once; the top ten hold around 4.3%. Specimen: gut tissue. The receptors shown here come from a boy younger than 18 who was a control in a study of pediatric ulcerative colitis.

V gene TRBV18 combines with J gene TRBJ2-7; D unresolved. With 5 bases removed from V and 6 bases from J, the gap between germline ends came to 17 bases. The germline gives CDR1 KGHSH, CDR2 LQKENI. This CDR3 is built from 14 residues. CDR3 amino acids: CASSARGRFGEQYV. The CDR3 nucleotides are TGTGCCAGCTCAGCACGAGGACGATTCGGCGAGCAGTACGTC.

The J gene is TRBJ1-1, the V gene TRBV7-6; D call uncertain. Trimming removed 0 bases from V and 1 base from J, with 6 bases in between. The CDR3 consists of 14 residues. Germline V gene data show CDR1 as SGHVS and CDR2 as FNYEAQ. Here the CDR3 DNA reads TGTGCCAGCAGCTTAGCGCCCGGGAACACTGAAGCTTTCTTT. The encoded protein is CASSLAPGNTEAFF.

V gene TRBV11-3 combines with J gene TRBJ2-5; D may correspond to TRBD1 or TRBD2 (6 bases each). Germline V gene lookup returns CDR1 SGHNT and CDR2 YENEEA. This CDR3 region has 13 residues. Deletions cut 5 bases from V and 7 bases from J, with 14 bases between. The CDR3 loop reads CASSPSRGRTQYF. In nucleotides, the CDR3 is TGTGCCAGCAGCCCAAGTCGGGGGCGGACCCAGTACTTC. Filled out from reference TRBV11-3 and TRBJ2-5, the complete variable domain reads EAGVVQSPRYKIIEKKQPVAFWCNPISGHNTLYWYLQNLGQGPELLIRYENEEAVDDSQLPKDRFSAERLKGVDSTLKIQPAELGDSAVYLCASSPSRGRTQYFGPGTRLLVL.

The chain is built from TRBV5-1 and TRBJ1-2, with D possibly TRBD1 on 6 matching bases. This CDR3 region has 14 residues. Germline CDR1 is SGHRS and CDR2 is YFSETQ. Trimming stripped 6 bases from V and 2 bases from J, with 14 bases between. Here the CDR3 reads CASNPQGSNYGYTF. The CDR3 DNA reads TGCGCCAGCAACCCTCAGGGGAGCAACTATGGCTACACCTTC.

The gene calls are TRBV29-1 and TRBJ2-2; D is unclear. The ends were cut back, 5 bases at V and 0 bases at J, with 10 bases in the middle. The CDR3 has 14 residues. Germline V gene data show CDR1 as SQVTM and CDR2 as ANQGSEA. The CDR3 sequence: CSVYAPSNTGELFF. In DNA, the CDR3 is TGCAGCGTTTATGCTCCCTCGAACACCGGGGAGCTGTTTTTT.

This clone has only a few counts. This chain uses TRBV6-6 with TRBJ1-5; D may be TRBD1 (6 bases). V gave up 2 bases and J gave up 3 bases, with 11 bases separating them. Looked up from germline, CDR1 is MNHNY and CDR2 is SVGAGI (reference sequence). CDR3 length equals 15 residues. The CDR3 DNA follows: TGTGCCAGCAGTTACGCACAGGGAAACAATCAGCCCCAGCATTTT. This translates into CASSYAQGNNQPQHF.

The V and J genes are TRBV6-6 and TRBJ1-3; weak D call: TRBD1 (5 bases). The germline CDR1 and CDR2 sequences are MNHNY and SVGAGI (reference sequence). The CDR3 loop spans 14 amino acids. Trimming removed 6 bases at V and 0 bases at J, with 9 bases between. The CDR3 region is CASRQDYSGNTIYF. The CDR3, as DNA: TGTGCCAGCAGACAGGATTACTCTGGAAACACCATATATTTT.

This clone is deemed medium-sized. V and J are TRBV5-1 and TRBJ2-2; D ambiguous. The CDR3 sequence is 15 residues long. The V gene lost 2 bases and the J gene lost 0 bases, with 8 bases spanning the gap. The germline V gene has CDR1 SGHRS and CDR2 YFSETQ. The DNA for the CDR3 is TGCGCCAGCAGCTTAAAACATACGAACACCGGGGAGCTGTTTTTT. Its protein is CASSLKHTNTGELFF.

This chain uses TRBV27 with TRBJ1-1, with D possibly matching TRBD1 (6 bases). This CDR3 comprises 15 residues. The ends were cut back, 8 bases at V and 4 bases at J, with 20 bases in the middle. The germline CDR1 and CDR2 sequences are MNHEY and SMNVEV (reference sequence). CDR3 loop: CASLDRRGFGTEAFF. The CDR3 coding sequence is TGTGCCAGCCTCGACAGGAGGGGCTTCGGCACTGAAGCTTTCTTT.

The rearrangement links TRBV10-3 to TRBJ2-7; D is perhaps TRBD1 (5 bases). V was trimmed by 0 bases and J by 3 bases, leaving 9 bases between them. CDR3 length: 14 residues. The germline V gene has CDR1 ENHRY and CDR2 SYGVKD. The CDR3 loop is CAISESQAFYEQYF. CDR3 coding DNA: TGTGCCATCAGTGAGTCACAGGCATTCTACGAGCAGTACTTC.

This chain connects TRBV7-9 to TRBJ2-5; D remains unclear. The V end lost 5 bases, the J end lost 1 base, and 14 bases lay between the germline ends. Germline lookup yields CDR1 SEHNR and CDR2 FQNEAQ (reference sequence). The CDR3 consists of 15 residues. The CDR3 loop is CASSPAGVAQETQYF. The DNA of the CDR3 is TGTGCCAGCAGCCCTGCCGGAGTCGCCCAAGAGACCCAGTACTTC.

This clone has more than one count but fewer than ten. The J gene is TRBJ1-1, the V gene TRBV9, with TRBD1 matching over 11 bases. The CDR3 consists of 17 residues. Germline CDR1 SGDLS, CDR2 YYNGEE. V shed 3 bases and J 1 base; nucleotides not matched to a gene: 8. CDR3 sequence (DNA): TGTGCCAGCAGCGCTCGGGACAGGGGGATCCAGAACACTGAAGCTTTCTTT. It translates to CASSARDRGIQNTEAFF.

This clone was observed once. The gene calls are TRBV9 and TRBJ1-3; no clear D gene. The V and J ends lost 0 bases and 4 bases respectively, with 2 bases between them. The CDR3 runs to 12 residues. Germline CDR1 is SGDLS and CDR2 is YYNGEE. CDR3 residues: CASSVGGNTIYF. The CDR3 region has the DNA TGTGCCAGCAGCGTAGGGGGAAACACCATATATTTT. The full variable domain, rest sourced from reference TRBV9 and TRBJ1-3, is DSGVTQTPKHLITATGQRVTLRCSPRSGDLSVYWYQQSLDQGLQFLIQYYNGEERAKGNILERFSAQQFPDLHSELNLSSLELGDSALYFCASSVGGNTIYFGEGSWLTVV.

The rearrangement joins TRBV7-9 to TRBJ2-3; D uncertain. V was shortened by 5 bases and J by 0 bases, with 12 bases between the two germline ends. Per germline, CDR1 SEHNR and CDR2 FQNEAQ (reference sequence). This CDR3 spans 15 amino acids. CDR3 DNA: TGTGCCAGCAGCATGCTAATGACTAGCACAGATACGCAGTATTTT. Translating gives CASSMLMTSTDTQYF.

J is TRBJ2-3 and V is TRBV2, with D possibly matching TRBD1 (5 bases). The CDR3 length is 12 residues. V was cut by 7 bases and J by 3 bases, with 8 bases left in between. Germline V gene lookup returns CDR1 SNHLY and CDR2 FYNNEI. CDR3 in amino acids: CASTKGTDTQYF. The CDR3 DNA reads TGTGCCAGCACCAAGGGGACAGATACGCAGTATTTT.

This chain joins TRBV12-5 and TRBJ2-7; 9 bases match TRBD2. CDR1 and CDR2 from the germline V gene are LGHNT and FRNRAP. J gave up 4 bases and V 6 bases, and 10 bases lay outside the gene matches. The CDR3 runs 15 residues. The DNA for the CDR3 is TGTGCTAGTGGACCTTTAGCGGGAGACTATTACGAGCAGTACGTC. Its protein is CASGPLAGDYYEQYV.

V and J are TRBV7-6 and TRBJ2-1; possibly TRBD1 for D (5 bases). CDR1 and CDR2 from the germline V gene are SGHVS and FNYEAQ. V was pared by 3 bases and J by 6 bases, with 9 bases between. This CDR3 is built from 13 residues. CDR3 coding DNA: TGTGCCAGCAGCTTGATCCAGGGCAATGAGCAGTTCTTC. Its protein is CASSLIQGNEQFF.

The chain is built from TRBV28 and TRBJ1-1; D gene unclear. Per germline, CDR1 MDHEN and CDR2 SYDVKM. V was shortened by 5 bases and J by 4 bases, with 17 bases between the two germline ends. CDR3 length equals 15 residues. CDR3 DNA sequence: TGTGCCAGCAGTCCGACTCTTGGCTTAGGCACTGAAGCTTTCTTT. This encodes CASSPTLGLGTEAFF.

The chain joins TRBV6-1 to TRBJ2-7; possibly TRBD1 or TRBD2 for D (5 bases each). Germline V gene data show CDR1 as MNHNS and CDR2 as SASEGT. This CDR3 contains 13 residues. The V gene lost 1 base and the J gene lost 7 bases, with 11 bases spanning the gap. The CDR3 sequence: CASSEVRDEEQYF. Written as DNA, the CDR3 is TGTGCCAGCAGTGAAGTTCGGGACGAAGAGCAGTACTTC.

The gene calls are TRBV30 and TRBJ2-5; D is possibly TRBD2 (6 bases). Deletions cut 2 bases from V and 2 bases from J, with 15 bases between. This CDR3 comprises 15 residues. Germline V gives CDR1 GTSNPN, CDR2 SVGIG (reference sequence). The CDR3: CAWSKLSGIQETQYF. Written as DNA, the CDR3 is TGTGCCTGGAGTAAGCTTAGCGGAATTCAAGAGACCCAGTACTTC. Looking up the rest from reference TRBV30 and TRBJ2-5 gives the full variable domain: SQTIHQWPATLVQPVGSPLSLECTVEGTSNPNLYWYRQAAGRGLQLLFYSVGIGQISSEVPQNLSASRPQDRQFILSSKKLLLSDSGFYLCAWSKLSGIQETQYFGPGTRLLVL.

In its sample, this clone ranks as medium-sized. Other DNA sequences in the sample encode the same CDR3. The chain combines TRBV5-1 with TRBJ1-2; TRBD1 matches 7 bases. V was pared by 2 bases and J by 8 bases, with 9 bases of the junction left unmatched. Germline-derived CDR1 and CDR2 are SGHRS and YFSETQ. The CDR3 is made up of 14 amino acids. CDR3 in DNA: TGCGCCAGCAGCTTTAGAGGGGGCGCGGAGGGCTACACCTTC. It translates to CASSFRGGAEGYTF. Supplemented by reference TRBV5-1 and TRBJ1-2, the full variable domain reads KAGVTQTPRYLIKTRGQQVTLSCSPISGHRSVSWYQQTPGQGLQFLFEYFSETQRNKGNFPGRFSGRQFSNSRSEMNVSTLELGDSALYLCASSFRGGAEGYTFGSGTRLTVV.

J is TRBJ1-2 and V is TRBV18; a possible D gene is TRBD1 (5 bases). The germline CDR1 and CDR2 sequences are KGHSH and LQKENI. V lost 0 bases and J lost 3, with 5 bases in between. The CDR3 extends over 13 amino acids. Written as DNA, the CDR3 is TGTGCCAGCTCACCACCAGGGGACTATGGCTACACCTTC. Its protein product is CASSPPGDYGYTF.

The chain recombines TRBV13 with TRBJ2-1, with 16 bases identical to TRBD2. This CDR3 is built from 16 residues. From germline, CDR1 is PRHDT and CDR2 FYEKMQ (reference sequence). With 1 base clipped from V and 9 bases from J, the junction kept 3 bases outside the gene matches. The CDR3 bases are TGTGCCAGCAGCTTAGAAGGGACTAGCGGGAGGGGTGAGCAGTTCTTC. This gives the protein CASSLEGTSGRGEQFF.

V usage is TRBV11-2 and J usage is TRBJ1-4, with D unclear. This CDR3 region has 12 residues. Trimming shortened V by 2 bases and J by 8 bases, and 6 bases separated the two germline ends. Germline loops: CDR1 SGHAT, CDR2 FQNNGV. CDR3: CASSLSREKLFF. The CDR3 DNA follows: TGTGCCAGCAGCTTATCGAGGGAAAAACTGTTTTTT. The whole variable domain, filled in from reference TRBV11-2 and TRBJ1-4, reads EAGVAQSPRYKIIEKRQSVAFWCNPISGHATLYWYQQILGQGPKLLIQFQNNGVVDDSQLPKDRFSAERLKGVDSTLKIQPAKLEDSAVYLCASSLSREKLFFGSGTQLSVL.

V gene TRBV25-1 combines with J gene TRBJ2-1; the D is unclear. Germline lookup yields CDR1 MGHDK and CDR2 SYGVNS. CDR3 length equals 12 residues. V shed 4 bases and J shed 7 bases, with 8 bases lying between them. DNA of the CDR3: TGTGCCAGCAGTGGTCTATGGAATGAGCAGTTCTTC. It yields the protein CASSGLWNEQFF.

This chain uses TRBV4-1 with TRBJ2-1, with no clear D. The CDR3 loop spans 16 amino acids. The V gene's germline CDR1 is MGHRA and CDR2 YSYEKL. V shed 0 bases and J shed 0 bases, with 9 bases lying between them. The CDR3 sequence: CASSQEWRSSYNEQFF. The CDR3 bases are TGCGCCAGCAGCCAAGAGTGGCGGAGCTCCTACAATGAGCAGTTCTTC.

Details on this clone: One end of the junction is discordant with germline, which a read error may explain. The rearrangement uses TRBV10-3 and TRBJ1-3; a possible D gene is TRBD1 (5 bases). CDR1 ENHRY and CDR2 SYGVKD come from the germline V gene. The CDR3 sequence is 14 residues long. CDR3 nucleotides: TGTGCCATCAGTGAGTCCAGGGTTGGAGACACCATATATTTT. Residues: CAISESRVGDTIYF.

The chain joins TRBV20-1 to TRBJ2-1; D remains ambiguous. With 2 bases removed from V and 10 bases from J, the gap between germline ends came to 9 bases. Germline V gene lookup returns CDR1 DFQATT and CDR2 SNEGSKA (reference sequence). The CDR3 covers 11 residues. In DNA, the CDR3 is TGCAGTGCTAGACAGGCACGAGAGCAGTTCTTC. It is translated as CSARQAREQFF.

CDR3 DNA: TGTGCCAGCTCACCTGCTCGAACTAGCGGGACGGCCTACGAGCAGTACTTC. Its protein is CASSPARTSGTAYEQYF. The chain employs TRBV18 and TRBJ2-7; 10 nucleotides agree with TRBD2. This CDR3 is built from 17 residues. V lost 3 bases to trimming and J lost 2 bases; unmatched junction nucleotides: 10. CDR1 and CDR2 from the germline V gene are KGHSH and LQKENI.